These T cell receptor beta chains were read from a single sample in a study of naive and memory T cell subsets. MiXCR, run by TCRdb on the UMI-ligation and nested PCR reads, gives a single entry per CDR3 protein. Found here are more than 100,000 distinct CDR3 sequences, 35% to 40% of them singletons; the top ten hold 0.75% to 1%. The sequencing input was central memory CD4+ T cells from blood. Receptors originate from a human donor in good health. CDR3s include the opening cysteine and the closing phenylalanine or tryptophan. D genes are given only for firm matches. Not all rows give a size; the values are once, few, many and, for expanded clones, a class.

v_gene	d_gene	j_gene	abundance	CDR3nt	CDR3aa
TRBV19	.	TRBJ2-5	.	TGTGCCAGTACCCTCGGGACAAATCAAGAGACCCAGTACTTC	CASTLGTNQETQYF
TRBV20-1	TRBD1	TRBJ2-1	.	TGCAGTGCTACCTCGTTTGGACAGGCGCCCTTTAGCTCCTACAATGAGCAGTTCTTC	CSATSFGQAPFSSYNEQFF
TRBV18	TRBD2	TRBJ2-1	once	TGTGCCAGCTCACCAGTTGGGACTAGCAGAAACAATGAGCAGTTCTTC	CASSPVGTSRNNEQFF
TRBV11-3	TRBD2	TRBJ2-1	few	TGTGCCAGCAGCTTATCCAGCGGGAGGTCCTACAATGAGCAGTTCTTC	CASSLSSGRSYNEQFF
TRBV9	.	TRBJ1-6	many	TGTGCCAGCAGCGTAGGGCCTGAAAATTCACCCCTCCACTTT	CASSVGPENSPLHF
TRBV27	.	TRBJ2-1	many	TGTGCCAGCAGTACCGAAGGGTCTGGGCAGTTCTTC	CASSTEGSGQFF
TRBV7-2	.	TRBJ2-3	.	TGTGCCAGCAGCTCCTCCCCGAGGGATACGCAGTATTTT	CASSSSPRDTQYF
TRBV2	TRBD1	TRBJ1-5	.	TGTGCCAGCAGCCGGGACAGAACTTATAGCAATCAGCCCCAGCATTTT	CASSRDRTYSNQPQHF
TRBV28	.	TRBJ2-7	.	TGTGCCAGCACCGCCCGAGCCTACGAGCAGTACTTC	CASTARAYEQYF
TRBV7-8	.	TRBJ2-5	few	TGTGCCAGCAGCTTCGGTAGCGGCATTCAAGAGACCCAGTACTTC	CASSFGSGIQETQYF
TRBV5-1	TRBD1	TRBJ2-2	few	TGCGCCAGCAGCATCCACAGGGGGCGCGAGACCGGGGAGCTGTTTTTT	CASSIHRGRETGELFF
TRBV24-1	TRBD2	TRBJ2-3	.	TGTGCCACCAGTGATTACAAAGCGGGAGACACAGATACGCAGTATTTT	CATSDYKAGDTDTQYF
TRBV28	TRBD1	TRBJ1-2	few	TGTGCCAGCAGTAACCGGGACAGCAACTTCTATGGCTACACCTTC	CASSNRDSNFYGYTF
TRBV6-5	.	TRBJ1-4	many	TGTGCCAGCAGCCTAACCCGGCCCAAAAACGGTGGAAAACTGTTTTTT	CASSLTRPKNGGKLFF
TRBV5-4	TRBD2	TRBJ2-1	few	TGTGCCAGCAGCTTGGCAGGGACTACCGAGCAGTTCTTC	CASSLAGTTEQFF
TRBV5-1	TRBD1	TRBJ2-7	.	TGCGCCAGCAGCCACGGACAGGGGGCCTACGAGCAGTACTTC	CASSHGQGAYEQYF
TRBV24-1	.	TRBJ2-1	many	TGTGCCACCAGTGATTCGGGCGGAGGTAGAAACAATGAGCAGTTCTTC	CATSDSGGGRNNEQFF
TRBV6-5	.	TRBJ2-1	.	TGTGCCAGCAGTTACTCCGGCGGGGGCAGAAATGAGCAGTTCTTC	CASSYSGGGRNEQFF
TRBV4-2	.	TRBJ2-7	many	TGTGCCAGCAGCCAAGAATCGGACTATTACTACGAGCAGTACTTC	CASSQESDYYYEQYF
TRBV20-1	TRBD1	TRBJ2-4	few	TGCAGTGCTAGGAAGCAGGGGGCGGCCAAAAACATTCAGTACTTC	CSARKQGAAKNIQYF
TRBV7-2	.	TRBJ2-3	few	TGTGCCAGCAGCTTAGAAAGCGCTAGCACAGATACGCAGTATTTT	CASSLESASTDTQYF
TRBV27	.	TRBJ1-4	few	TGTGCCAGCAGTTTAGTTCCATTTTTT	CASSLVPFF
TRBV3-1	TRBD2	TRBJ2-1	.	TGTGCCAGCAGCCGCCGCCCGGCGGGGGGCTACAATGAGCAGTTCTTC	CASSRRPAGGYNEQFF
TRBV3-1	TRBD1	TRBJ2-5	once	TGTGCCAGCAGCCCATTAGACAGGGCGTACCAAGAGACCCAGTACTTC	CASSPLDRAYQETQYF
TRBV5-5	.	TRBJ2-5	.	TGTGCCAGCAGCTTTATCGCCCAAGAGACCCAGTACTTC	CASSFIAQETQYF
TRBV20-1	TRBD2	TRBJ2-7	.	TGCAGTGCTATGGGACTAGGCTACTACGAGCAGTACTTC	CSAMGLGYYEQYF
TRBV5-4	TRBD1	TRBJ2-7	few	TGTGCCAGCAGCTTGGGTTGGACAGGGACCTACGAGCAGTACTTC	CASSLGWTGTYEQYF
TRBV2	TRBD2	TRBJ2-7	.	TGTGCCAGCAGCCCATCTAGCGGGGCCTACGAGCAGTACTTC	CASSPSSGAYEQYF
TRBV27	.	TRBJ2-3	few	TGTGCCAGCAGTTTAGGGTCCTACTTAACAGATACGCAGTATTTT	CASSLGSYLTDTQYF
TRBV5-1	TRBD2	TRBJ2-1	few	TGCGCCAGCAGTTCTAGCGGGAAACCCAACAATGAGCAGTTCTTC	CASSSSGKPNNEQFF
TRBV7-9	.	TRBJ1-1	few	TGTGCCAGCAGACCAAACAGGTCTCCTGAAGCTTTCTTT	CASRPNRSPEAFF
TRBV20-1	TRBD2	TRBJ2-1	few	TGCAGTGCTAGAGTAGGACTAGCGGGTAAGAATGAGCAGTTCTTC	CSARVGLAGKNEQFF
TRBV12-3/TRBV12-4	.	TRBJ1-6	.	TGTGCCAGCAGACCGGACAGTGGTTTTAATTCACCCCTCCACTTT	CASRPDSGFNSPLHF
TRBV20-1	.	TRBJ2-1	.	TGCAGTGCCAGGCATTACTCCGGGAACAATGAGCAGTTCTTC	CSARHYSGNNEQFF
TRBV7-8	.	TRBJ2-7	few	TGTGCCAGCAGCCCGGAATCCTACGAGCAGTACTTC	CASSPESYEQYF
TRBV20-1	.	TRBJ2-7	.	TGCAGTGCCAGGGGGGGGGGTCCCGGCCACGAGCAGTACTTC	CSARGGGPGHEQYF
TRBV13	.	TRBJ2-7	few	TGTGCCAGCAGCCTAAGACAGGCGGACGGGACGAGGGAGCACGAGCAGTACTTC	CASSLRQADGTREHEQYF
TRBV20-1	.	TRBJ1-1	few	TGCAGTGCTAGACGGGCGGGCCTGATTGAAGCTTTCTTT	CSARRAGLIEAFF
TRBV20-1	.	TRBJ2-1	once	TGCAGTGCTACGGTCGACAATGAGCAGTTCTTC	CSATVDNEQFF
TRBV6-1	.	TRBJ2-3	.	TGTGCCAGCAGAATACAGCCGTTCCTCACAGATACGCAGTATTTT	CASRIQPFLTDTQYF
TRBV5-1	.	TRBJ2-1	few	TGCGCCAGCAGCTGGGCACCCCACCCGGAGTACAATGAGCAGTTCTTC	CASSWAPHPEYNEQFF
TRBV27	TRBD2	TRBJ2-1	few	TGTGCCAGCAGTCAACTTAGCGGGAGGGCCGTCAATGAGCAGTTCTTC	CASSQLSGRAVNEQFF
TRBV20-1	TRBD1	TRBJ2-7	many	TGCAGTGCCCCCGACAGGGGCAACGAGCAGTACTTC	CSAPDRGNEQYF
TRBV6-2/TRBV6-3	.	TRBJ2-7	.	TGTGCCAGCAGTTACTCGATTCGGCGGACCTTCTACGAGCAGTACTTC	CASSYSIRRTFYEQYF
TRBV6-2/TRBV6-3	.	TRBJ2-6	.	TGTGCCAGCAGTGACTACTCTGGGGCCAACGTCCTGACTTTC	CASSDYSGANVLTF
TRBV9	.	TRBJ2-3	.	TGTGCCAGCAGCGTGGGCGAAGATACGCAGTATTTT	CASSVGEDTQYF
TRBV28	.	TRBJ2-7	.	TGTGCCAGCAGTTACCGGGGCTTCAGCCGGGGATCATGGAACTACGAGCAGTACTTC	CASSYRGFSRGSWNYEQYF
TRBV5-8	.	TRBJ1-2	.	TGTGCCAGCAGCTTGGACAGAAATAACTATGGCTACACCTTC	CASSLDRNNYGYTF
TRBV6-5	TRBD2	TRBJ2-3	many	TGTGCCAGCAGTCGTCCTAGCGGGGGTAGGGATACGCAGTATTTT	CASSRPSGGRDTQYF
TRBV4-2	.	TRBJ2-1	few	TGTGCCAGCAGCCAAGAGAACTTCCCGCTTAATGAGCAGTTCTTC	CASSQENFPLNEQFF
TRBV6-6	TRBD2	TRBJ2-3	.	TGTGCCAGCAGTTACGGTAGCGGGAGTAGCGGTACGCAGTATTTT	CASSYGSGSSGTQYF
TRBV20-1	TRBD1	TRBJ2-3	few	TGCAGTGCGTGGACAGGGGGCCCGTCAACCGTTCCAGATACGCAGTATTTT	CSAWTGGPSTVPDTQYF